The next 20 T cell receptor beta chains were all read from a single sample in a study of cytomegalovirus exposure and HLA in healthy donors. Vbeta (60) and Jbeta (13) primers were used in the PCR. Only in-frame clones appear in the TCRdb table, and some are missing; sequencing was by immunoSEQ multiplex PCR. This table holds around 130,000 clones. Sequencing was carried out using PBMCs. The receptors shown here come from a woman in her thirties or forties in good health and CMV-seronegative.

The rearrangement uses TRBV27 and TRBJ1-1; 7 bases align to TRBD1. With 5 bases clipped from V and 2 bases from J, the junction kept 8 bases outside the gene matches. This CDR3 spans 15 amino acids. Germline CDR1 MNHEY, CDR2 SMNVEV (reference sequence). In DNA, the CDR3 is TGTGCCAGCAGTAAATACAGGGGAGCTAACACTGAAGCTTTCTTT. Its protein product is CASSKYRGANTEAFF.

The V gene is TRBV15, the J gene TRBJ1-1; tentatively, D is TRBD1 (5 bases). This CDR3 has 14 residues. Per germline, CDR1 LNHNV and CDR2 YYDKDF (reference sequence). Trimming stripped 9 bases from V and 1 base from J, with 15 bases between. The CDR3 protein is CATQVPGPNTEAFF. The CDR3 region has the DNA TGTGCCACACAAGTTCCAGGGCCGAACACTGAAGCTTTCTTT.

The chain combines TRBV4-2 with TRBJ1-6; D is unresolved. The ends were cut back, 4 bases at V and 0 bases at J, with 10 bases in the middle. CDR3 length equals 16 residues. Germline V gene sequence: CDR1 LGHNA, CDR2 YNFKEQ. The CDR3 sequence is CASSPTDSSYNSPLHF. CDR3 coding DNA: TGTGCCAGCAGCCCGACGGACTCCTCCTATAATTCACCCCTCCACTTT.

This rearrangement joins TRBV5-6 to TRBJ2-5; no clear D gene. Trimming took off 4 bases at V and 7 bases at J, with 8 bases between the two ends. Germline V CDR1 and CDR2: SGHDT, YYEEEE. This CDR3 is built from 11 residues. The CDR3 DNA follows: TGTGCCAGCAGCCGATCGAGGACCCAGTACTTC. Its translation: CASSRSRTQYF.

The chain links TRBV18 to TRBJ1-5; a possible D gene is TRBD1 (5 bases). CDR3 size: 15 residues. Per germline, CDR1 KGHSH and CDR2 LQKENI. V dropped 1 base and J dropped 3 bases, with 10 bases sitting between them. The CDR3: CASSPQGRNNQPQHF. The CDR3 DNA follows: TGTGCCAGCTCACCACAGGGGAGGAACAATCAGCCCCAGCATTTT.

The CDR3 protein is CASSRQGLMNTEAFF. DNA of the CDR3: TGTGCCAGTAGTCGACAGGGGCTTATGAACACTGAAGCTTTCTTT. J is TRBJ1-1 and V is TRBV19, with 8 bases lining up with TRBD1. The CDR3 contains 15 residues. Germline lookup yields CDR1 LNHDA and CDR2 SQIVND (reference sequence). The V and J ends lost 5 bases and 0 bases, in that order; junction bases with no gene match: 5.

This chain uses TRBV7-3 with TRBJ1-1; D might be TRBD1 (5 bases). CDR1 is SGHTA, CDR2 FQGTGA, per germline. V was pared by 5 bases and J by 6 bases, with 16 bases between. This CDR3 is 14 amino acids long. The CDR3 DNA is TGTGCCAGCAGCCCTTCCGGGGGAGGCGCTGAAGCTTTCTTT. Its translation: CASSPSGGGAEAFF.

The rearrangement links TRBV19 to TRBJ2-7; a weak D match, TRBD1 (6 bases). The CDR3 is 16 residues long. V gave up 2 bases and J gave up 0 bases, with 14 bases separating them. Germline CDR1 reads LNHDA; CDR2 reads SQIVND (reference sequence). In nucleotides, the CDR3 is TGTGCCAGTAGTATAATGGACTCCAGGGGCTCCTACGAGCAGTACTTC. Translating it yields CASSIMDSRGSYEQYF.

The gene calls are TRBV19 and TRBJ2-5; TRBD2 might be the D (5 bases). V lost 4 bases, J lost 2 bases, and 14 bases lay in between. The germline CDR1 and CDR2 sequences are LNHDA and SQIVND (reference sequence). The CDR3 runs 15 residues. CDR3 DNA sequence: TGTGCCAGTAGTAGCGATGGGTGGGAGCAAGAGACCCAGTACTTC. Translated, it gives CASSSDGWEQETQYF.

The chain recombines TRBV7-9 with TRBJ1-4; 7 bases line up with TRBD1. With V trimmed by 8 bases and J by 7 bases, 7 bases remained unmatched. This CDR3 spans 13 amino acids. Germline loops: CDR1 SEHNR, CDR2 FQNEAQ (reference sequence). CDR3 in DNA: TGTGCCAGCCAATTCGACAGGGCTGAAAAACTGTTTTTT. Translated: CASQFDRAEKLFF. The full variable domain, in which reference TRBV7-9 and TRBJ1-4 provide the parts outside the CDR3, is DTGVSQNPRHKITKRGQNVTFRCDPISEHNRLYWYRQTLGQGPEFLTYFQNEAQLEKSRLLSDRFSAERPKGSFSTLEIQRTEQGDSAMYLCASQFDRAEKLFFGSGTQLSVL.

V usage is TRBV18 and J usage is TRBJ1-2; weak D call: TRBD1 (5 bases). Germline assignment: CDR1 KGHSH and CDR2 LQKENI. Between the trimmed V and J ends, which lost 3 bases and 5 bases, there was a span of 13 bases. The CDR3 contains 14 residues. CDR3 protein: CASSPGREGYGYTF. The CDR3 region has the DNA TGTGCCAGCTCACCGGGCAGGGAGGGATATGGCTACACCTTC.

The chain joins TRBV19 to TRBJ2-5, with 11 bases identical to TRBD2. J gave up 10 bases and V 8 bases, and 12 bases lay outside the gene matches. CDR1 and CDR2 from the germline V gene are LNHDA and SQIVND (reference sequence). The CDR3 covers 14 residues. The CDR3 nucleotides are TGTGCCAGTGGGCTAGCGGGGGGCCACGGGGACCAGTACTTC. Protein: CASGLAGGHGDQYF.

CDR3 in amino acids: CASSETGDRGYTF. DNA of the CDR3: TGTGCCAGCAGTGAAACAGGGGATCGGGGCTACACCTTC. The genes are TRBV6-1 and TRBJ1-2; 7 nucleotides line up with TRBD1. This CDR3 is built from 13 residues. Trimming took 2 bases from V and 8 from J; bases not matched to a gene: 5. CDR1 and CDR2 from the germline V gene are MNHNS and SASEGT.

On this clone: A junction boundary mismatches the germline segment, possibly from a read error. This chain connects TRBV10-3 to TRBJ1-3; unclear D gene. The CDR3 sequence is 12 residues long. CDR1 ENHRY and CDR2 SYGVKD come from the germline V gene. The chain's CDR3 is CAISERGNTMYF. The CDR3 nucleotides are TGTGCCATCAGTGAACGAGGAAACACCATGTATTTT.

This chain links TRBV7-9 with TRBJ1-1; 7 bases line up with TRBD1. Germline assignment: CDR1 SEHNR and CDR2 FQNEAQ (reference sequence). The ends lost 5 bases at V and 4 bases at J; junction bases unmatched: 7. CDR3 length: 14 residues. CDR3 residues: CASSRGQAATEAFF. In nucleotides, the CDR3 is TGTGCCAGCAGCCGAGGACAGGCCGCCACTGAAGCTTTCTTT.

This chain uses TRBV12-5 with TRBJ2-7; 11 nucleotides align to TRBD1. The CDR3 loop spans 14 amino acids. Germline V lookup: CDR1 LGHNT, CDR2 FRNRAP. V was clipped by 5 bases and J by 2 bases; unmatched bases: 2. CDR3 sequence: CASGTGQGAYEQYF. In DNA form, the CDR3 reads TGTGCTAGTGGTACGGGACAGGGGGCCTACGAGCAGTACTTC.

This chain joins TRBV10-1 and TRBJ2-3; no reliable D call. Germline V gene sequence: CDR1 WNHNN, CDR2 SYGVQD (reference sequence). The CDR3 covers 12 residues. Trimming cost V 6 bases and J 11 bases, with 15 bases left between them. The CDR3 loop is CASRLGQGRQYF. In DNA form, the CDR3 reads TGCGCCAGCAGACTTGGGCAAGGCAGGCAGTATTTT.

The chain carries TRBV7-9 and TRBJ1-1; TRBD1 is a possible D gene (5 bases). Germline CDR1 SEHNR, CDR2 FQNEAQ (reference sequence). There are 14 residues in the CDR3. Between the trimmed V and J ends, which lost 5 bases and 3 bases, there was a span of 13 bases. Here the CDR3 reads CASSRDFRDTEAFF. In nucleotides, the CDR3 is TGTGCCAGCAGCAGGGACTTTCGGGACACTGAAGCTTTCTTT.

The V and J genes are TRBV5-1 and TRBJ1-2; 9 bases match TRBD1. CDR1 is SGHRS and CDR2 is YFSETQ in the germline V gene. The CDR3 is made up of 14 amino acids. V shed 7 bases and J 6 bases; nucleotides not matched to a gene: 10. This CDR3 reads CASLYRDRVHGYTF. CDR3 bases: TGCGCCAGCTTGTACCGGGACAGGGTCCATGGCTACACCTTC.

The gene calls are TRBV6-4 and TRBJ2-1, with 13 positions matching TRBD2. Looked up from germline, CDR1 is MRHNA and CDR2 is SNTAGT. J gave up 6 bases and V 2 bases, and 4 bases lay outside the gene matches. CDR3 length equals 16 residues. CDR3 in DNA: TGTGCCAGCAGTGACCTCGGGACTAGCGGGGTCAATGAGCAGTTCTTC. It is translated as CASSDLGTSGVNEQFF.